The 27 T cell receptor beta chains below all came from one sample that was sequenced in a study of beta chain features in type 1 diabetes. The investigators reverse transcribed all of the isolated RNA, so they sequenced expressed TCRB transcripts. Sequencing used immunoSEQ multiplex PCR; TCRdb keeps in-frame clones, though not all of them. The data show a few hundred thousand clones, with 27% seen just once and 4% held by the top ten. Sequenced: central memory CD4+ T cells from blood. These receptors all stem from a man under 40 in good health.

V and J are TRBV6-1 and TRBJ2-4; D gene uncertain. Trimming removed 0 bases from V and 9 bases from J, with 9 bases in between. The CDR3 length is 13 residues. Germline V gene lookup returns CDR1 MNHNS and CDR2 SASEGT. The CDR3 DNA is TGTGCCAGCAGTGAAGCAGGAAGGAGCATTCAGTACTTC. Translating gives CASSEAGRSIQYF.

This clone was seen only a few times. The chain joins TRBV30 to TRBJ1-1; TRBD1 matches 9 bases. This CDR3 has 16 amino acids. The V segment lost 4 bases and the J segment 1 base; nucleotides outside the gene matches: 10. CDR1 and CDR2 (germline): GTSNPN, SVGIG (reference sequence). CDR3 region: CAWKSRDRVPNTEAFF. The CDR3 bases are TGTGCCTGGAAGTCCAGGGACAGGGTCCCGAACACTGAAGCTTTCTTT.

This clone occurred a few times. V gene TRBV7-9 combines with J gene TRBJ2-1; 8 bases are shared with TRBD2. J gave up 4 bases and V 5 bases, and 7 bases lay outside the gene matches. Germline V gene lookup returns CDR1 SEHNR and CDR2 FQNEAQ (reference sequence). This CDR3 comprises 15 residues. CDR3 sequence: CASSDSGTPYNEQFF. The CDR3 DNA reads TGTGCCAGCAGCGATAGCGGGACTCCTTACAATGAGCAGTTCTTC.

This clone has a handful of counts. A much larger clone lies a single base off, so this may be a read error. The chain joins TRBV29-1 to TRBJ1-5, with a weak D call TRBD1 (6 bases). Deletions cut 7 bases from V and 2 bases from J, with 15 bases between. The CDR3 sequence is 14 residues long. Per germline, CDR1 SQVTM and CDR2 ANQGSEA. The CDR3 bases are TGCAGCGGGTCTCAGGGGTTGGGCAATCAGCCCCAGCATTTT. Its protein is CSGSQGLGNQPQHF.

A note on this clone: Other nucleotide sequences from this sample produce the same CDR3. The chain employs TRBV29-1 and TRBJ1-2; TRBD1 might be the D (5 bases). The CDR3 consists of 11 residues. The V end lost 4 bases, the J end lost 6 bases, and 9 bases lay between the germline ends. The germline V gene encodes CDR1 SQVTM and CDR2 ANQGSEA. Here the CDR3 DNA reads TGCAGCGTTGGAGGGGCTAATGGCTACACCTTC. This codes for CSVGGANGYTF.

The CDR3 DNA reads TGTGCCAGCACCGATTCGAAGGTCTCTGGAAACACCATATATTTT. Its translation is CASTDSKVSGNTIYF. This sequence joins TRBV2 and TRBJ1-3; D not resolved. The CDR3 sequence is 15 residues long. Trimming stripped 7 bases from V and 0 bases from J, with 13 bases between. CDR1 is SNHLY and CDR2 is FYNNEI in the germline V gene.

J is TRBJ2-7 and V is TRBV11-2; no definite D call. The CDR3 spans 15 residues. Trimming shortened V by 1 base and J by 0 bases, and 10 bases separated the two germline ends. Germline assignment: CDR1 SGHAT and CDR2 FQNNGV. The CDR3 loop is CASSLGIALSYEQYF. The CDR3 nucleotides are TGTGCCAGCAGCTTAGGGATAGCCCTCTCCTACGAGCAGTACTTC.

The genes are TRBV7-2 and TRBJ2-7; TRBD1 matches 8 bases. CDR1 and CDR2 from the germline V gene are SGHTA and FQGNSA. The CDR3 loop spans 14 amino acids. V lost 5 bases and J lost 3; bases outside the gene matches: 6. The CDR3 DNA reads TGTGCCAGCAGCACATCGGACAGGGACTACGAGCAGTACTTC. Encoded protein: CASSTSDRDYEQYF. Based on the CDR3 plus reference TRBV7-2 and TRBJ2-7, the full variable domain is GAGVSQSPSNKVTEKGKDVELRCDPISGHTALYWYRQSLGQGLEFLIYFQGNSAPDKSGLPSDRFSAERTGGSVSTLTIQRTQQEDSAVYLCASSTSDRDYEQYFGPGTRLTVT.

The rearrangement joins TRBV4-3 to TRBJ2-2, with TRBD1 matching over 9 bases. V lost 5 bases and J lost 4; bases outside the gene matches: 5. Germline V gives CDR1 LGHNA, CDR2 YSLEER. CDR3 size: 15 residues. CDR3 bases: TGCGCCAGCAGCTACCACAGGGGGCCCACCGGGGAGCTGTTTTTT. It codes for CASSYHRGPTGELFF.

The chain has TRBV7-2 and TRBJ2-3; D remains ambiguous. The V gene's germline CDR1 is SGHTA and CDR2 FQGNSA. The CDR3 totals 13 residues. V lost 6 bases, J lost 0 bases, and 7 bases lay in between. DNA of the CDR3: TGTGCCAGCAGGATGATAAGCACAGATACGCAGTATTTT. Protein product: CASRMISTDTQYF. Supplemented by reference TRBV7-2 and TRBJ2-3, the full variable domain reads GAGVSQSPSNKVTEKGKDVELRCDPISGHTALYWYRQSLGQGLEFLIYFQGNSAPDKSGLPSDRFSAERTGGSVSTLTIQRTQQEDSAVYLCASRMISTDTQYFGPGTRLTVL.

Concerning this clone itself: Different DNA sequences within this sample yield the same CDR3. The gene calls are TRBV6-5 and TRBJ1-1; 7 nucleotides align to TRBD1. J was trimmed by 5 bases and V by 6 bases; bases with no gene match: 0. The germline gives CDR1 MNHEY, CDR2 SVGAGI. CDR3 length equals 11 residues. The CDR3 nucleotides read TGTGCCAGCAGCAGGGGGACTGAAGCTTTCTTT. Its protein is CASSRGTEAFF.

The chain joins TRBV28 to TRBJ1-1; a weak D match, TRBD1 (6 bases). Germline CDR1 is MDHEN and CDR2 is SYDVKM. Trimming took 6 bases from V and 13 from J, leaving 21 bases between them. This CDR3 region has 13 residues. In DNA, the CDR3 is TGTGCCAGCAGCTTCCGGACAGCTAGAACAGATTTCTTT. As protein: CASSFRTARTDFF. The complete variable domain, with remaining parts taken from reference TRBV28 and TRBJ1-1, reads DVKVTQSSRYLVKRTGEKVFLECVQDMDHENMFWYRQDPGLGLRLIYFSYDVKMKEKGDIPEGYSVSREKKERFSLILESASTNQTSMYLCASSFRTARTDFFGQGTRLTVV.

In regard to this clone: Other DNA variants within this sample encode the same CDR3. The chain joins TRBV6-1 to TRBJ2-7; no reliable D call. The CDR3 is made up of 13 amino acids. Germline CDR1 and CDR2: MNHNS and SASEGT. V lost 3 bases and J 1 base, leaving 7 bases between the germline ends. The CDR3 region is CASSEAASYEQYF. The CDR3 bases are TGTGCCAGCAGTGAGGCAGCTTCCTACGAGCAGTACTTC.

The chain is built from TRBV7-7 and TRBJ2-3; 8 positions agree with TRBD2. CDR3 length: 14 amino acids. Unmatched junction bases numbered 6, after V lost 5 bases and J lost 5 bases. CDR1 and CDR2 (germline): SSHAT, FNYEAQ (reference sequence). CDR3 bases: TGTGCCAGCAGCGCGGGGGGACGCGAAGATACGCAGTATTTT. As protein: CASSAGGREDTQYF.

In this sample, this clone turned up a few times. This chain joins TRBV7-9 and TRBJ1-2; the match to TRBD1 covers 7 bases. CDR1 is SEHNR and CDR2 is FQNEAQ in the germline V gene (reference sequence). Trimming removed 6 bases from V and 2 bases from J; junction bases left unmatched: 3. The CDR3 has 13 residues. The CDR3 sequence is CASRPGQNYGYTF. The DNA of the CDR3 is TGTGCCAGCAGGCCGGGACAGAACTATGGCTACACCTTC.

V and J are TRBV7-2 and TRBJ1-5, with D perhaps TRBD1 (5 bases). CDR1 and CDR2 (germline): SGHTA, FQGNSA. This CDR3 has 14 amino acids. V lost 6 bases and J lost 0, with 9 bases in between. The CDR3: CASSSQVSNQPQHF. DNA of the CDR3: TGTGCCAGCAGTTCACAGGTTAGCAATCAGCCCCAGCATTTT.

The V call is TRBV5-4, the J call TRBJ2-7, with D maybe TRBD2 (6 bases). This CDR3 is built from 13 residues. Germline CDR1 is SGHNT and CDR2 is YYREEE (reference sequence). Trimming cost V 0 bases and J 5 bases, with 9 bases left between them. Here the CDR3 DNA reads TGTGCCAGCAGCTTGGCTCAGCGGGACGAGCAGTACTTC. Residues: CASSLAQRDEQYF.

The chain has TRBV2 and TRBJ2-2; D remains unclear. The CDR3 has 16 amino acids. Germline V gene data show CDR1 as SNHLY and CDR2 as FYNNEI. Deletions cut 0 bases from V and 1 base from J, with 9 bases between. CDR3 nucleotide sequence: TGTGCCAGCAGTGAAGCGCCATCCCGGAACACCGGGGAGCTGTTTTTT. Translation gives CASSEAPSRNTGELFF.

V is TRBV9 and J is TRBJ2-7, with a tentative D call TRBD2 (5 bases). The length of the CDR3 is 14 residues. Germline CDR1 is SGDLS and CDR2 is YYNGEE. V lost 3 bases and J 2 bases, leaving 12 bases between the germline ends. CDR3 DNA: TGTGCCAGCAGCGCGGGCGGCGGGCCCTACGAGCAGTACTTC. Encoded protein: CASSAGGGPYEQYF. The entire variable domain, with the rest obtained from reference TRBV9 and TRBJ2-7, is as follows: DSGVTQTPKHLITATGQRVTLRCSPRSGDLSVYWYQQSLDQGLQFLIQYYNGEERAKGNILERFSAQQFPDLHSELNLSSLELGDSALYFCASSAGGGPYEQYFGPGTRLTVT.

The V gene is TRBV6-1, the J gene TRBJ1-2; 9 bases are shared with TRBD1. Germline V gives CDR1 MNHNS, CDR2 SASEGT. This CDR3 has 15 amino acids. V shed 5 bases and J 6 bases; nucleotides not matched to a gene: 10. CDR3 nucleotide sequence: TGTGCCAGCAGTAACAACAGGGGGCTTGAGGATGGCTACACCTTC. This sequence encodes CASSNNRGLEDGYTF.

A word on this clone: Mismatch with germline at one junction end may stem from a read error. Within the sample, other DNA sequences also encode this same CDR3. The V and J genes are TRBV9 and TRBJ2-3; either TRBD1 or TRBD2 may supply D (6 bases each). The CDR3 consists of 15 residues. Looked up from germline, CDR1 is SGDLS and CDR2 is YYNGEE. The CDR3 coding sequence is TGCGCCAGCAGCACAGGGCGACTAGACACAGATACGCAGTATTTT. This codes for CASSTGRLDTDTQYF.

The chain recombines TRBV5-1 with TRBJ2-1, with D possibly being TRBD1 or TRBD2 (5 bases each). V was pared by 4 bases and J by 3 bases, with 11 bases between. The CDR3 is 14 amino acids. CDR1 and CDR2 from the germline V gene are SGHRS and YFSETQ. CDR3 sequence reads: CASSKGPSYNEQFF. DNA of the CDR3: TGCGCCAGCAGCAAGGGACCCAGCTACAATGAGCAGTTCTTC.

The chain employs TRBV18 and TRBJ2-4, with D possibly TRBD1 on 5 matching bases. Deletions cut 2 bases from V and 0 bases from J, with 8 bases between. The CDR3 is 15 residues long. Germline CDR1 is KGHSH and CDR2 is LQKENI. The CDR3 DNA reads as TGTGCCAGCTCACCAGGGGCGCTAGCCAAAAACATTCAGTACTTC. Its protein is CASSPGALAKNIQYF.

This clone was seen only a few times. The chain uses TRBV28 and TRBJ2-7; D not resolved. This CDR3 contains 13 residues. Germline assignment: CDR1 MDHEN and CDR2 SYDVKM. V dropped 7 bases and J dropped 0 bases, with 10 bases sitting between them. CDR3 in amino acids: CASNGGSSYEQYF. The DNA for the CDR3 is TGTGCCAGCAACGGTGGGTCCTCCTACGAGCAGTACTTC.

This clone showed up just a few times. V and J are TRBV15 and TRBJ2-3, with 10 bases lining up with TRBD2. The CDR3 covers 16 residues. Per the germline V gene, CDR1 is LNHNV and CDR2 is YYDKDF (reference sequence). Trimming cost V 5 bases and J 1 base; bases outside gene matches: 6. The CDR3 DNA reads TGTGCCACCAGCTTAACTAGCGGGGCCGGCACAGATACGCAGTATTTT. Translating gives CATSLTSGAGTDTQYF.

The rearrangement links TRBV21-1 to TRBJ1-5. TRBV21-1 is shown as a pseudogene. This CDR3 has 13 amino acids. CDR3 DNA: TGTGCCAGCAGCAAAAGTTACCTACAGCCCCAGCATTTT. It codes for CASSKSYLQPQHF.

The chain recombines TRBV4-3 with TRBJ2-3; 8 bases match TRBD2. This CDR3 comprises 16 residues. Looked up from germline, CDR1 is LGHNA and CDR2 is YSLEER. V dropped 2 bases and J dropped 2; count of bases not matched to a gene: 6. The CDR3 loop is CASSQSPGGNTDTQYF. The DNA for the CDR3 is TGCGCCAGCAGCCAATCCCCGGGGGGGAACACAGATACGCAGTATTTT.